The sequence of this TCR beta chain was determined in a study of Graves' ophthalmopathy and Graves' hyperthyroidism. The TCR beta CDR3 regions underwent amplification from RNA transcripts. First-round RT-PCR used HTBI primers; second-round multiplex PCR followed. TCRdb recomputed calls from the multiplex PCR reads with MiXCR, one row per CDR3 protein. This sample has about 400,000 distinct CDR3 sequences, with about 18% found just once. This CDR3 has 13 residues. Germline CDR1 and CDR2: MNHEY and SVGAGI. V was pared by 2 bases and J by 3 bases, with 7 bases between. Study-wide results and limits: Ophthalmopathy progression cases were predicted by the model with roughly 68% sensitivity and 72% to 80% specificity.

CAS ≥3, NOSPECS ≥4, moderate-to-severe activity and duration under 3 months marked donors with ophthalmopathy. The diagnostic workup employed clinical symptoms, serum thyroxine, TRAb, thyroid ultrasound and orbital computed tomography. This clonotype showed up many times. Its antigen remains unknown. J is TRBJ1-1 and V is TRBV6-5, with D uncertain. The specimen sequenced was peripheral blood. The receptor was isolated from a woman between 18 and 29 years old with Graves' ophthalmopathy. CDR3 loop: CASSYLADTEAFF. The CDR3 DNA reads as TGTGCCAGCAGTTACCTGGCAGACACTGAAGCTTTCTTT.